This entry concerns a single T cell receptor beta chain. The source of the sample is a study of PD-L1 blockade in urothelial cancer. About the research overall: When patients started atezolizumab in about 2014, it was given at 1,200 mg intravenously every 3 weeks. Previous chemotherapy exposure amounted to 0 to 3 regimens for patients. Samples came from 3 weeks, at the second dose, and 6 weeks into treatment.

Regarding time point: pretreatment peripheral blood. There are 16 residues in the CDR3. The junction had 6 bases not matched to a gene; V was cut back by 4 bases and J by 0 bases. CDR1 and CDR2 from the germline V gene are SGHNT and YYREEE (reference sequence). Sequenced by immunoSEQ multiplex PCR; TCRdb stores in-frame clones only, minus some. The data hold some 100,000 clones, with 80% to 90% observed a single time. The source material was PBMCs, sampled around atezolizumab (anti-PD-L1) treatment. The rearrangement joins TRBV5-4 to TRBJ1-1; TRBD1 matches at 10 bases. This receptor was taken from a woman older than 75 with urothelial cancer. CDR3 coding DNA: TGTGCCAGCAGCCAAGCGGGACAGGGGATGAACACTGAAGCTTTCTTT. Translated: CASSQAGQGMNTEAFF.